One and the same sample provided the 14 T cell receptor beta chains below, sequenced in a study of blood T cell repertoires in COVID-19 (dated by TCRdb to 2020 to 2022). The library was prepared using the immunoSEQ multiplex PCR assay. In its TCRdb copy, this immuneACCESS table keeps in-frame sequences only and misses some clones. Where compared with another copy, unresolved V genes explain less than half of these, and the others have no known cause. This sample has around 120,000 clones in its table, and roughly 80% of those were observed once. Of the sample, around 2.5% is held by the ten largest clones. The sequencing input was peripheral blood. These receptors were obtained from a man aged 45-65 years with acute or convalescent COVID-19.

J is TRBJ1-6 and V is TRBV19; D not certain. Germline V gives CDR1 LNHDA, CDR2 SQIVND (reference sequence). This CDR3 region has 15 residues. With 3 bases removed from V and 7 bases from J, the gap between germline ends came to 13 bases. The CDR3 DNA reads TGTGCCAGTAGTATCGGTCGGACGGGAAATTCACCCCTCCACTTT. Translating gives CASSIGRTGNSPLHF.

CDR3: CASSLLGATTYGYTF. In DNA, the CDR3 is TGTGCCAGCAGTCTTCTAGGGGCGACCACCTATGGCTACACCTTC. V usage is TRBV2 and J usage is TRBJ1-2, with D possibly TRBD1 on 5 matching bases. This CDR3 region has 15 residues. The V gene's germline CDR1 is SNHLY and CDR2 FYNNEI. V was shortened by 5 bases and J by 4 bases, with 17 bases between the two germline ends.

The gene calls are TRBV30 and TRBJ1-4; TRBD1 matches at 9 bases. The CDR3 loop spans 14 amino acids. Germline V CDR1 and CDR2: GTSNPN, SVGIG (reference sequence). V was pared by 2 bases and J by 7 bases, with 5 bases of the junction left unmatched. The CDR3 DNA follows: TGTGCCTGGAGTCCGGGACAGGGCGGTGAAAAACTGTTTTTT. This gives the protein CAWSPGQGGEKLFF.

The chain recombines TRBV5-6 with TRBJ1-6; D is perhaps TRBD1 (5 bases). CDR1 and CDR2 (germline): SGHDT, YYEEEE. The ends were cut back, 6 bases at V and 1 base at J, with 8 bases in the middle. The CDR3 runs to 14 residues. The CDR3 DNA is TGTGCCAGCATGGGGCAATCCTATAATTCACCCCTCCACTTT. This gives the protein CASMGQSYNSPLHF.

The chain is built from TRBV7-2 and TRBJ1-6, with D unresolved. The CDR3 is 13 residues long. V was cut by 1 base and J by 7 bases, with 5 bases left in between. Germline assignment: CDR1 SGHTA and CDR2 FQGNSA. CDR3 DNA sequence: TGTGCCAGCAGCTTAGGCGGCAATTCACCCCTCCACTTT. Amino acids: CASSLGGNSPLHF.

The chain employs TRBV6-1 and TRBJ2-7, with D maybe TRBD1 (6 bases). CDR1 is MNHNS and CDR2 is SASEGT in the germline V gene. CDR3 length: 16 amino acids. The V end lost 4 bases, the J end lost 2 bases, and 18 bases lay between the germline ends. This chain's CDR3 is CASSVASFTGTYEQYF. The CDR3 DNA is TGTGCCAGCAGTGTAGCAAGCTTCACAGGGACCTACGAGCAGTACTTC.

This sequence joins TRBV7-3 and TRBJ2-1; 7 bases match TRBD1. V gave up 5 bases and J gave up 7 bases; unmatched junction bases: 8. The germline V gene has CDR1 SGHTA and CDR2 FQGTGA. CDR3 length: 14 amino acids. The CDR3, as DNA: TGTGCCAGCAGCAGACGACAGGGATCGAATGAGCAGTTCTTC. Translated: CASSRRQGSNEQFF.

V is TRBV19 and J is TRBJ2-5, with D possibly matching TRBD2 (5 bases). The length of the CDR3 is 14 residues. The germline V gene has CDR1 LNHDA and CDR2 SQIVND (reference sequence). Trimming shortened V by 3 bases and J by 4 bases, and 12 bases separated the two germline ends. CDR3 protein: CASSILGERETQYF. As DNA, the CDR3 is TGTGCCAGTAGTATTCTCGGGGAACGAGAGACCCAGTACTTC.

This rearrangement joins TRBV6-5 to TRBJ1-1; D is perhaps TRBD1 (5 bases). Germline CDR1 reads MNHEY; CDR2 reads SVGAGI. Deletions cut 6 bases from V and 12 bases from J, with 20 bases between. The CDR3 consists of 13 residues. The CDR3 loop reads CASRDRTAGPSFF. Here the CDR3 DNA reads TGTGCCAGCAGAGACCGAACCGCAGGGCCCTCTTTCTTT.

This rearrangement joins TRBV30 to TRBJ2-1, with D possibly TRBD2 on 6 matching bases. Trimming took off 3 bases at V and 2 bases at J, with 11 bases between the two ends. The length of the CDR3 is 14 residues. The V gene's germline CDR1 is GTSNPN and CDR2 SVGIG (reference sequence). The CDR3 DNA reads as TGTGCCTGGAGCGTTGGCGGGGCCTACAATGAGCAGTTCTTC. Its protein product is CAWSVGGAYNEQFF.

The CDR3: CASSRTSGNSYEQYF. The CDR3 region has the DNA TGTGCCAGCAGTAGGACTAGCGGGAATTCCTACGAGCAGTACTTC. The chain couples TRBV6-5 to TRBJ2-7, with 12 bases lining up with TRBD2. Germline V gene sequence: CDR1 MNHEY, CDR2 SVGAGI. V dropped 5 bases and J dropped 1; count of bases not matched to a gene: 3. The CDR3 covers 15 residues.

V gene TRBV5-1 combines with J gene TRBJ1-1, with 9 bases matching TRBD1. The length of the CDR3 is 14 residues. The V and J ends lost 3 bases and 4 bases, in that order; junction bases with no gene match: 4. Germline V gene sequence: CDR1 SGHRS, CDR2 YFSETQ. The CDR3 DNA reads TGCGCCAGCAGCTCCGGACAGGGGCTCACTGAAGCTTTCTTT. It specifies CASSSGQGLTEAFF.

This clone has a single count. The rearrangement links TRBV10-3 to TRBJ1-6; D uncertain. This CDR3 is built from 14 residues. V was clipped by 4 bases and J by 4 bases, with 8 bases between them. CDR1 and CDR2 from the germline V gene are ENHRY and SYGVKD. CDR3 residues: CAISGSVYNSPLHF. The CDR3 DNA is TGTGCCATCAGTGGCAGCGTGTATAATTCACCCCTCCACTTT.

V gene TRBV19 combines with J gene TRBJ2-2, with TRBD2 as a possible D gene (6 bases). This CDR3 has 14 residues. Germline CDR1 and CDR2: LNHDA and SQIVND (reference sequence). Between the trimmed V and J ends, which lost 4 bases and 3 bases, there was a span of 9 bases. CDR3 bases: TGTGCCAGTAGTAGCGGGGTTTACACCGGGGAGCTGTTTTTT. Translation: CASSSGVYTGELFF.